This TCR beta chain was sequenced during a study of response to subunit inactivated influenza vaccine. Study findings and constraints: Authors suggested each seasonal influenza vaccination recruits few new T cells.

This CDR3 has 17 residues. V dropped 1 base and J dropped 4; count of bases not matched to a gene: 7. Germline V gene lookup returns CDR1 LNHDA and CDR2 SQIVND (reference sequence). TCRdb itself ran the RT-PCR reads through MiXCR, one entry per CDR3 protein. Here the sample spans hundreds of thousands of distinct CDR3 sequences, around 14% being singletons. A note on this clonotype: Its specificity is not known.

Here the sequenced sample was PBMCs from blood, taken less than 15 days before vaccination. The sequence was obtained from a man aged 45 to 65 who received an inactivated influenza vaccine. The chain uses TRBV19 and TRBJ2-5; 12 nucleotides match TRBD2. CDR3 nucleotide sequence: TGTGCCAGTAGTATAGGCAGACTAGCGGGAGAACGAGAGACCCAGTACTTC. Its protein is CASSIGRLAGERETQYF.